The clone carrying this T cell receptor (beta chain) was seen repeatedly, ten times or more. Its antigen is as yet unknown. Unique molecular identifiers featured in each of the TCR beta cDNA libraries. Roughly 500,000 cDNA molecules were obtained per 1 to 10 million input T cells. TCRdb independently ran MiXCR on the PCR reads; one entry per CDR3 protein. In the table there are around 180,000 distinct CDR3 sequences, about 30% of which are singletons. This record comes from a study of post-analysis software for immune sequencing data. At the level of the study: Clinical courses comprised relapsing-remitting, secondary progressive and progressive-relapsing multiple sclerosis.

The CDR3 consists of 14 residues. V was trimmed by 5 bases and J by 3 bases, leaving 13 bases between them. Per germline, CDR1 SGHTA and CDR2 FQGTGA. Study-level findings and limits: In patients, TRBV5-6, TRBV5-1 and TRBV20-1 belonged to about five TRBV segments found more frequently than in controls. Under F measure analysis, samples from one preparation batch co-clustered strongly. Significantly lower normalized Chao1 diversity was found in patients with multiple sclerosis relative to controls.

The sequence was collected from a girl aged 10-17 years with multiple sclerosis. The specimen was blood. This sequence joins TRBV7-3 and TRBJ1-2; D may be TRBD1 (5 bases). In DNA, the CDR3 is TGTGCCAGCAGCAGTCAGGGATGGGACTATGGCTACACCTTC. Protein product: CASSSQGWDYGYTF.